This T cell receptor beta chain was sequenced during a study of CD8 T cells in ankylosing spondylitis. Study observations and caveats: Reported data indicate significant enrichment of disease-linked clones within matched ankylosing spondylitis synovial fluid. Those disease-linked clones were CD8+; they were also relatively rare in peripheral blood. A TCR beta motif of eight highly homologous variants appeared characteristic of ankylosing spondylitis blood. Reports of some motif variants in reactive arthritis synovial fluid and blood predate this one.

Regarding this clonotype: As yet, its antigen is unknown.

5'-RACE, quantitative and with molecular barcodes, yielded the TCR beta libraries. TCRdb passed the 5' RACE reads through MiXCR, listing each CDR3 protein once. This table holds fewer than 550,000 distinct CDR3 sequences, 5.3% found once. The CDR3 runs 14 residues. V was trimmed by 1 base and J by 0 bases, leaving 7 bases between them. Per germline, CDR1 PRHDT and CDR2 FYEKMQ (reference sequence). The source is a male donor with ankylosing spondylitis. Sequencing was performed on blood, either unsorted or a sorted T cell fraction (not recorded which). This chain links TRBV13 with TRBJ2-7; a weak D match, TRBD1 (5 bases). The CDR3 reads CASSLEGDSYEQYF. DNA for the CDR3: TGTGCCAGCAGCTTAGAAGGGGACTCCTACGAGCAGTACTTC.